Presented here are 8 T cell receptor beta chains from one specimen sequenced in a study. Libraries were prepared by immunoSEQ multiplex PCR; TCRdb keeps only in-frame clonotypes and omits some of them. The data contain tens of thousands of clones, 85% to 95% of them seen just once; the ten biggest clones take up roughly 4.5%. Sequencing used PBMCs. These receptor sequences come from a middle-aged man with rheumatoid arthritis.

This rearrangement joins TRBV5-6 to TRBJ1-4, with a possible D match to TRBD1 (5 bases). The ends were cut back, 0 bases at V and 8 bases at J, with 17 bases in the middle. The CDR3 extends over 16 amino acids. Germline V gene sequence: CDR1 SGHDT, CDR2 YYEEEE. The CDR3 DNA sequence: TGTGCCAGCAGCTTGGCCAGAGGCAGGGAAAGAGAAAAACTGTTTTTT. Translating gives CASSLARGREREKLFF.

This chain links TRBV10-3 with TRBJ1-6; 7 bases line up with TRBD1. The germline CDR1 and CDR2 sequences are ENHRY and SYGVKD. V dropped 2 bases and J dropped 9; count of bases not matched to a gene: 10. The CDR3 loop spans 16 amino acids. The chain's CDR3 is CAISESGTVEGSPLHF. In DNA form, the CDR3 reads TGTGCCATCAGTGAGAGTGGGACAGTCGAGGGTTCACCCCTCCACTTT.

V gene TRBV28 combines with J gene TRBJ1-1; D gene ambiguous. CDR1 and CDR2 from the germline V gene are MDHEN and SYDVKM. The CDR3 contains 13 residues. The germline V and J ends were trimmed by 5 bases and 6 bases, with 13 bases remaining between them. The CDR3 loop is CASSPSVVPEAFF. The CDR3 region has the DNA TGTGCCAGCAGTCCCTCGGTAGTCCCTGAAGCTTTCTTT.

This clone was seen once. This chain links TRBV7-3 with TRBJ2-3; D is tentatively TRBD1 or TRBD2 (6 bases each). The germline gives CDR1 SGHTA, CDR2 FQGTGA. The CDR3 totals 19 residues. V lost 1 base and J 5 bases, leaving 25 bases between the germline ends. CDR3 bases: TGTGCCAGCAGCTTAAAGGGGGAGGCTGGTTTACGGCGCTTAGATACGCAGTATTTT. Protein: CASSLKGEAGLRRLDTQYF.

The V call is TRBV19, the J call TRBJ2-7; D gene uncertain. V was clipped by 6 bases and J by 0 bases, with 9 bases between them. The CDR3 has 13 residues. The germline CDR1 and CDR2 sequences are LNHDA and SQIVND (reference sequence). The CDR3 spells CASSVAPSYEQYF. DNA for the CDR3: TGTGCCAGTAGCGTAGCCCCCTCCTACGAGCAGTACTTC. The entire variable domain, with the rest obtained from reference TRBV19 and TRBJ2-7, is as follows: DGGITQSPKYLFRKEGQNVTLSCEQNLNHDAMYWYRQDPGQGLRLIYYSQIVNDFQKGDIAEGYSVSREKKESFPLTVTSAQKNPTAFYLCASSVAPSYEQYFGPGTRLTVT.

V gene TRBV6-1 combines with J gene TRBJ1-1; D not certain. Germline CDR1 and CDR2: MNHNS and SASEGT. This CDR3 spans 13 amino acids. V lost 1 base, J lost 7 bases, and 10 bases lay in between. The CDR3 here is CASSEDGRFEAFF. Here the CDR3 DNA reads TGTGCCAGCAGTGAAGATGGTAGGTTTGAAGCTTTCTTT.

In this sample, this clone turned up once. This chain links TRBV30 with TRBJ1-6; possibly TRBD1 for D (6 bases). The CDR3 has 14 amino acids. V gave up 3 bases and J gave up 8 bases, with 14 bases separating them. Germline values: CDR1 GTSNPN, CDR2 SVGIG (reference sequence). The CDR3 coding sequence is TGTGCCTGGAGGGGAGGGGGTTACTATTCACCCCTCCACTTT. It yields the protein CAWRGGGYYSPLHF.

This clone showed up just once. The chain employs TRBV19 and TRBJ2-7, with TRBD1 matching 7 bases. Germline trimming cut 4 bases from V and 4 bases from J; bases unmatched to any gene: 10. CDR3 length: 15 amino acids. Germline lookup yields CDR1 LNHDA and CDR2 SQIVND (reference sequence). The CDR3 DNA follows: TGTGCCAGTAGTACCGTTAGGGCAGGGGGTTACGAGCAGTACTTC. Protein: CASSTVRAGGYEQYF.